This T cell receptor (beta chain) stems from a study of cytomegalovirus exposure and HLA in healthy donors. Study in general: Earlier findings included over 90 million unique TCR beta sequences obtained from 150 million to 200 million T cells.

This CDR3 contains 16 residues. Germline CDR1 reads MNHEY; CDR2 reads SMNVEV (reference sequence). The V gene end was trimmed by 0 bases and the J gene end by 7 bases; junction bases not matched to a gene: 6. Study-wide results and limits: Previously analyzed data showed that most TCR beta V segments were productive at a frequency of about 87% or about 30%. Sequencing artifact likely explains a cluster of highly shared sequence variants. Analysis was performed later, and it showed HLA-associated TCR beta chains to be more clonally expanded than equally common others.

PCR primers comprised 60 Vbeta and 13 Jbeta primers. The assay was immunoSEQ multiplex PCR, and TCRdb's table has in-frame clones only and misses some. The top ten hold around 1.7% of the sample, which has about 200,000 clones, roughly 80% seen once. As concerns this clone: Its matching antigen is unknown.

This TCR derives from a woman in her late teens or twenties in good health and CMV-seronegative. The chain carries TRBV27 and TRBJ2-1; 10 bases match TRBD2. Sequences were obtained from PBMCs. CDR3 in DNA: TGTGCCAGCAGTTTATCTCCTAGCGGGAGTAGAAATGAGCAGTTCTTC. It is translated as CASSLSPSGSRNEQFF.